Below are 12 T cell receptor beta chains sequenced from a single sample in a study of blood T cell repertoires in COVID-19. TCRdb's copy holds only in-frame clones and misses some; the assay was immunoSEQ multiplex PCR. The table records around 21,000 clones, approximately 79% of them present only once. Sequencing was performed on peripheral blood. The receptors come from a man of 80 years or more with acute or convalescent COVID-19.

V gene TRBV7-2 combines with J gene TRBJ2-5, with TRBD2 matching 9 bases. CDR1 is SGHTA, CDR2 FQGNSA, per germline. V dropped 5 bases and J dropped 2; count of bases not matched to a gene: 12. The length of the CDR3 is 17 residues. DNA for the CDR3: TGTGCCAGCAGCAAAGGGGGCGGGAGGGGAGAACAAGAGACCCAGTACTTC. Its protein product is CASSKGGGRGEQETQYF.

The chain couples TRBV5-1 to TRBJ1-3; D unresolved. Per germline, CDR1 SGHRS and CDR2 YFSETQ. This CDR3 region has 16 residues. Trimming took 0 bases from V and 4 from J, leaving 14 bases between them. The chain's CDR3 is CASSLEDARAGNTIYF. The CDR3 DNA reads TGCGCCAGCAGCTTGGAGGACGCGAGGGCCGGAAACACCATATATTTT.

The CDR3 DNA reads TGTGCCTGGACCCCAGGGACAGGGGGCTGGGAGCAGTACTTC. Its protein is CAWTPGTGGWEQYF. This rearrangement joins TRBV30 to TRBJ2-7; 12 nucleotides agree with TRBD1. The V and J ends lost 4 bases and 7 bases, in that order; junction bases with no gene match: 8. The CDR3 sequence is 14 residues long. The germline V gene has CDR1 GTSNPN and CDR2 SVGIG (reference sequence).

This chain connects TRBV19 to TRBJ1-5; no reliable D call. CDR1 and CDR2 from the germline V gene are LNHDA and SQIVND (reference sequence). This CDR3 is built from 15 residues. Trimming shortened V by 5 bases and J by 5 bases, and 16 bases separated the two germline ends. CDR3: CASSPWRRRDQPQHF. CDR3 bases: TGTGCCAGTAGTCCCTGGAGGAGGCGGGATCAGCCCCAGCATTTT. Filled out from reference TRBV19 and TRBJ1-5, the complete variable domain reads DGGITQSPKYLFRKEGQNVTLSCEQNLNHDAMYWYRQDPGQGLRLIYYSQIVNDFQKGDIAEGYSVSREKKESFPLTVTSAQKNPTAFYLCASSPWRRRDQPQHFGDGTRLSIL.

V gene TRBV6-5 combines with J gene TRBJ2-4, with a possible D match to TRBD2 (7 bases). Germline CDR1 is MNHEY and CDR2 is SVGAGI. This CDR3 is 14 amino acids long. The V and J ends lost 6 bases and 5 bases respectively, with 14 bases between them. The CDR3 sequence: CASRGASGQNIQYF. DNA for the CDR3: TGTGCCAGCAGGGGGGCTAGCGGCCAAAACATTCAGTACTTC.

The rearrangement links TRBV23-1 to TRBJ2-2; 10 bases line up with TRBD1. TRBV23-1 is marked as an open reading frame, function uncertain. CDR3 length equals 15 residues. V lost 6 bases, J lost 3 bases, and 4 bases stayed unmatched. The CDR3 loop reads CASSWDRGYTGELFF. For the CDR3, the DNA is TGCGCCAGCAGCTGGGACAGGGGTTACACCGGGGAGCTGTTTTTT.

The V call is TRBV9, the J call TRBJ2-1; D gene ambiguous. The CDR3 totals 16 residues. With 1 base removed from V and 0 bases from J, the gap between germline ends came to 11 bases. From germline, CDR1 is SGDLS and CDR2 YYNGEE. CDR3 sequence reads: CASSVKTAYSYNEQFF. The CDR3 nucleotides are TGTGCCAGCAGCGTAAAAACAGCCTACTCCTACAATGAGCAGTTCTTC.

The chain employs TRBV15 and TRBJ2-3; D is unclear. The germline gives CDR1 LNHNV, CDR2 YYDKDF (reference sequence). The length of the CDR3 is 15 residues. Trimming removed 0 bases at V and 2 bases at J, with 9 bases between. The DNA of the CDR3 is TGTGCCACCAGCAGAGATCACGGAGACACAGATACGCAGTATTTT. It codes for CATSRDHGDTDTQYF.

The V and J genes are TRBV6-2 or TRBV6-3 and TRBJ2-6, with 9 bases aligning to TRBD1. Trimming took 5 bases from V and 0 from J; bases not matched to a gene: 11. The CDR3 is 19 amino acids. Per germline, CDR1 MNHEY and CDR2 SVGEGT. The CDR3 region is CASSQARDRDLSGANVLTF. The CDR3 DNA follows: TGTGCCAGCAGTCAGGCCAGGGACAGGGACCTCTCTGGGGCCAACGTCCTGACTTTC.

The chain carries TRBV7-2 and TRBJ2-5; 10 positions agree with TRBD2. The CDR3 runs to 16 residues. Germline loops: CDR1 SGHTA, CDR2 FQGNSA. J gave up 11 bases and V 5 bases, and 17 bases lay outside the gene matches. The CDR3 here is CASSPSRASGRAGQYF. DNA for the CDR3: TGTGCCAGCAGCCCGTCCCGGGCAAGCGGGAGGGCGGGGCAGTACTTC.

This clone was observed a handful of times. The gene calls are TRBV3-1 (or the pseudogene TRBV3-2) and TRBJ1-2; tentatively, D is TRBD1 (6 bases). Germline CDR1 is LGHDT and CDR2 is YNNKEL (reference sequence). Trimming cost V 2 bases and J 0 bases, with 13 bases left between them. CDR3 length: 16 amino acids. The chain's CDR3 is CASSQFRGRANYGYTF. The DNA for the CDR3 is TGTGCCAGCAGCCAATTCAGGGGCAGAGCTAACTATGGCTACACCTTC.

V usage is TRBV5-1 and J usage is TRBJ2-2; the D is unclear. Germline CDR1 reads SGHRS; CDR2 reads YFSETQ. The CDR3 extends over 15 amino acids. V was pared by 3 bases and J by 4 bases, with 13 bases between. The CDR3 region has the DNA TGCGCCAGCAGCTACGCTATGTCAAGCACCGGGGAGCTGTTTTTT. It is translated as CASSYAMSSTGELFF. The full variable domain, in which reference TRBV5-1 and TRBJ2-2 provide the parts outside the CDR3, is KAGVTQTPRYLIKTRGQQVTLSCSPISGHRSVSWYQQTPGQGLQFLFEYFSETQRNKGNFPGRFSGRQFSNSRSEMNVSTLELGDSALYLCASSYAMSSTGELFFGEGSRLTVL.